Presented here are 2 T cell receptor beta chains from one specimen sequenced in a study of naive and memory T cell subsets. Both TRBC1 and TRBC2 were covered by a beta constant-region primer of two equimolar oligonucleotides. From the UMI-ligation and nested PCR reads, TCRdb called clonotypes with MiXCR, one entry per CDR3 protein. The table records under 100,000 distinct CDR3 sequences, roughly 7% of them present only once. Sequenced input: central memory CD4+ T cells from blood. These receptors all come from a human donor in good health.

V gene TRBV6-6 combines with J gene TRBJ2-1; TRBD2 aligns across 7 bases. The CDR3 runs 18 residues. The V gene's germline CDR1 is MNHNY and CDR2 SVGAGI (reference sequence). V gave up 3 bases and J gave up 4 bases; unmatched junction bases: 15. The chain's CDR3 is CASSYPPREQRGYNEQFF. As DNA, the CDR3 is TGTGCCAGCAGTTATCCGCCACGGGAGCAGCGGGGATACAATGAGCAGTTCTTC.

This clonotype occurred many times. The V and J genes are TRBV24-1 and TRBJ2-3; D uncertain. Germline values: CDR1 KGHDR, CDR2 SFDVKD. Trimming cost V 0 bases and J 4 bases, with 10 bases left between them. This CDR3 spans 15 amino acids. This chain's CDR3 is CATSDLTRDADTQYF. CDR3 DNA sequence: TGTGCCACCAGTGATTTGACCCGAGACGCAGATACGCAGTATTTT.